This passage covers 30 T cell receptor beta chains from one sample sequenced in a study of blood T cell repertoires in COVID-19. Method: immunoSEQ multiplex PCR; TCRdb's copy keeps in-frame clones and lacks some. The table lists some 120,000 clones, about 89% of them singletons. Sequenced material: peripheral blood. The source is an older woman with acute or convalescent COVID-19.

This chain uses TRBV30 with TRBJ1-4, with 11 bases identical to TRBD1. The CDR3 spans 16 residues. Germline CDR1 reads GTSNPN; CDR2 reads SVGIG (reference sequence). With 3 bases clipped from V and 7 bases from J, the junction kept 10 bases outside the gene matches. This chain's CDR3 is CAWSRTGGGLGEKLFF. CDR3 nucleotides: TGTGCCTGGAGCCGGACAGGGGGCGGATTGGGTGAAAAACTGTTTTTT.

The chain is built from TRBV28 and TRBJ1-2; 8 bases agree with TRBD1. Per the germline V gene, CDR1 is MDHEN and CDR2 is SYDVKM. The CDR3 covers 17 residues. Germline trimming cut 1 base from V and 7 bases from J; bases unmatched to any gene: 14. This CDR3 is CASSLLGLAGGNGGYTF. CDR3 DNA sequence: TGTGCCAGCAGTTTATTAGGGTTGGCAGGGGGCAATGGTGGCTACACCTTC.

The chain recombines TRBV11-3 with TRBJ1-1; weak D call: TRBD1 (6 bases). The CDR3 runs 13 residues. Germline V CDR1 and CDR2: SGHNT, YENEEA. The CDR3, as DNA: TGTTCGTCCCAGGGACACATGAACACTGAAGCTTTCTTT. It translates to CSSQGHMNTEAFF. The full variable domain, its missing parts supplied by reference TRBV11-3 and TRBJ1-1, is EAGVVQSPRYKIIEKKQPVAFWCNPISGHNTLYWYLQNLGQGPELLIRYENEEAVDDSQLPKDRFSAERLKGVDSTLKIQPAELGDSAVYLCSSQGHMNTEAFFGQGTRLTVV.

The chain employs TRBV2 and TRBJ2-1; 8 nucleotides match TRBD2. The CDR3 covers 17 residues. The germline V gene has CDR1 SNHLY and CDR2 FYNNEI. The ends lost 0 bases at V and 1 base at J; junction bases unmatched: 5. This CDR3 reads CASSEALRGRSYNEQFF. The CDR3 DNA is TGTGCCAGCAGTGAAGCGCTTCGCGGGAGGTCCTACAATGAGCAGTTCTTC.

This sequence joins TRBV11-3 and TRBJ1-6, with D possibly matching TRBD1 (5 bases). V gave up 4 bases and J gave up 1 base, with 17 bases separating them. The CDR3 is made up of 18 amino acids. In germline, CDR1 is SGHNT, CDR2 YENEEA. CDR3 coding DNA: TGTGCCAGCAGCTGTCCCTTTCCGGGGGAGTCCTATAATTCACCCCTCCACTTT. It translates to CASSCPFPGESYNSPLHF.

The chain joins TRBV5-1 to TRBJ2-7, with 8 bases that match TRBD1. The CDR3 spans 14 residues. V shed 2 bases and J 4 bases; nucleotides not matched to a gene: 5. Germline V gene sequence: CDR1 SGHRS, CDR2 YFSETQ. The CDR3, as DNA: TGCGCCAGCAGCTTCCCGGACAGGGCGTACGAGCAGTACTTC. This encodes CASSFPDRAYEQYF.

This clone came up a few times. Its ends do not fully match the called genes, so a read error is possible. The chain employs TRBV19 and TRBJ1-2, with unresolved D. Germline CDR1 LNHDA, CDR2 SQIVND (reference sequence). The CDR3 runs 13 residues. DNA of the CDR3: TGTGCCAGTAGGGCCAGCACCGGACTCCCATCCCACTTC. Its protein is CASRASTGLPSHF.

The genes are TRBV27 and TRBJ2-1; 11 nucleotides agree with TRBD2. Germline trimming cut 2 bases from V and 6 bases from J; bases unmatched to any gene: 6. CDR1 and CDR2 from the germline V gene are MNHEY and SMNVEV (reference sequence). The CDR3 is made up of 16 amino acids. Written as DNA, the CDR3 is TGTGCCAGCAGTTTAGTTAGCGGGAGGGCCGTCAATGAGCAGTTCTTC. Translation: CASSLVSGRAVNEQFF.

The chain recombines TRBV6-5 with TRBJ1-5, with D possibly matching TRBD1 (5 bases). Germline V lookup: CDR1 MNHEY, CDR2 SVGAGI. This CDR3 contains 15 residues. Trimming shortened V by 6 bases and J by 2 bases, and 14 bases separated the two germline ends. The CDR3 nucleotides are TGTGCCAGCAGGGTCCGTTCCAGGGGCAATCAGCCCCAGCATTTT. Translation gives CASRVRSRGNQPQHF.

This chain joins TRBV15 and TRBJ2-5, with 7 positions matching TRBD2. V was pared by 1 base and J by 5 bases, with 7 bases of the junction left unmatched. The CDR3 covers 15 residues. Germline V gene lookup returns CDR1 LNHNV and CDR2 YYDKDF (reference sequence). CDR3 in amino acids: CATSRGGGRMETQYF. Here the CDR3 DNA reads TGTGCCACCAGCAGAGGGGGAGGGAGAATGGAGACCCAGTACTTC. Full variable domain (outside the CDR3, taken from reference TRBV15 and TRBJ2-5): DAMVIQNPRYQVTQFGKPVTLSCSQTLNHNVMYWYQQKSSQAPKLLFHYYDKDFNNEADTPDNFQSRRPNTSFCFLDIRSPGLGDTAMYLCATSRGGGRMETQYFGPGTRLLVL.

The rearrangement joins TRBV19 to TRBJ2-5, with D possibly TRBD1 on 6 matching bases. Trimming took off 3 bases at V and 4 bases at J, with 15 bases between the two ends. CDR1 and CDR2 (germline): LNHDA, SQIVND (reference sequence). This CDR3 is built from 15 residues. CDR3 amino acids: CASSISGQPGETQYF. Written as DNA, the CDR3 is TGTGCCAGTAGTATTTCCGGACAGCCAGGAGAGACCCAGTACTTC.

The chain has TRBV19 and TRBJ2-5; TRBD1 aligns across 9 bases. The J segment lost 1 base and the V segment lost 6 bases, leaving 3 bases of the junction unmatched. The CDR3 spans 14 residues. In germline, CDR1 is LNHDA, CDR2 SQIVND (reference sequence). The CDR3 is CASSLGQGQETQYF. As DNA, the CDR3 is TGTGCCAGTAGCCTGGGACAGGGCCAAGAGACCCAGTACTTC. Together with reference TRBV19 and TRBJ2-5, the CDR3 gives the full variable domain: DGGITQSPKYLFRKEGQNVTLSCEQNLNHDAMYWYRQDPGQGLRLIYYSQIVNDFQKGDIAEGYSVSREKKESFPLTVTSAQKNPTAFYLCASSLGQGQETQYFGPGTRLLVL.

CDR3 region: CASSFLTNEKLFF. As DNA, the CDR3 is TGTGCCAGCAGCTTTCTAACTAATGAAAAACTGTTTTTT. The V call is TRBV7-2, the J call TRBJ1-4; D is unresolved. Trimming left V 3 bases short and J 1 base short, with 3 bases between. The CDR3 contains 13 residues. The germline V gene encodes CDR1 SGHTA and CDR2 FQGNSA.

The chain has TRBV7-9 and TRBJ1-3, with 7 bases matching TRBD1. This CDR3 comprises 16 residues. V shed 5 bases and J 3 bases; nucleotides not matched to a gene: 10. The germline CDR1 and CDR2 sequences are SEHNR and FQNEAQ (reference sequence). In DNA, the CDR3 is TGTGCCAGCAGCAGCTACAGGGGAGCATTTGGAAACACCATATATTTT. This codes for CASSSYRGAFGNTIYF.

This chain joins TRBV19 and TRBJ1-2, with 10 bases identical to TRBD1. The CDR3 has 14 residues. V was clipped by 4 bases and J by 4 bases; unmatched bases: 3. CDR1 and CDR2 from the germline V gene are LNHDA and SQIVND (reference sequence). CDR3 in DNA: TGTGCCAGTAGTAGGGACAGGGGTTCCTATGGCTACACCTTC. Its translation: CASSRDRGSYGYTF. Full variable domain (missing parts from reference TRBV19 and TRBJ1-2): DGGITQSPKYLFRKEGQNVTLSCEQNLNHDAMYWYRQDPGQGLRLIYYSQIVNDFQKGDIAEGYSVSREKKESFPLTVTSAQKNPTAFYLCASSRDRGSYGYTFGSGTRLTVV.

This clone has a single count. This chain joins TRBV5-5 and TRBJ1-1; TRBD1 is a possible D gene (5 bases). The CDR3 is 15 amino acids. Trimming cost V 3 bases and J 1 base, with 13 bases left between them. Germline-derived CDR1 and CDR2 are SGHKS and YYEKEE (reference sequence). CDR3 nucleotides: TGTGCCAGCAGCTGGGGGGTGGGAAGGAACACTGAAGCTTTCTTT. Amino acids: CASSWGVGRNTEAFF.

The genes are TRBV15 and TRBJ1-2, with D possibly TRBD1 on 5 matching bases. Germline V CDR1 and CDR2: LNHNV, YYDKDF (reference sequence). The V end lost 1 base, the J end lost 3 bases, and 9 bases lay between the germline ends. CDR3 length: 14 amino acids. CDR3 nucleotides: TGTGCCACCAGCAGAGGCGGGGGAGACTATGGCTACACCTTC. Translating it yields CATSRGGGDYGYTF.

V gene TRBV7-9 combines with J gene TRBJ1-1; 9 bases match TRBD1. This CDR3 spans 12 amino acids. V gave up 3 bases and J gave up 11 bases; unmatched junction bases: 4. Looked up from germline, CDR1 is SEHNR and CDR2 is FQNEAQ (reference sequence). The CDR3 here is CASSLDRGEAFF. The CDR3, as DNA: TGTGCCAGCAGCTTGGACAGGGGTGAGGCTTTCTTT.

The genes are TRBV10-2 and TRBJ2-3, with 7 bases lining up with TRBD2. With 4 bases clipped from V and 5 bases from J, the junction kept 9 bases outside the gene matches. This CDR3 is built from 15 residues. CDR1 and CDR2 from the germline V gene are WSHSY and SAAADI. CDR3: CASSGEGPRRDTQYF. The DNA of the CDR3 is TGCGCCAGCAGTGGGGAGGGCCCTCGGAGAGATACGCAGTATTTT.

This chain joins TRBV6-5 and TRBJ1-1; D may be TRBD1 (5 bases). The V gene lost 4 bases and the J gene lost 2 bases, with 14 bases spanning the gap. CDR1 is MNHEY and CDR2 is SVGAGI in the germline V gene. The CDR3 length is 15 residues. The CDR3, as DNA: TGTGCCAGCAGTTGGGGAGGGGTGTTCAACACTGAAGCTTTCTTT. It yields the protein CASSWGGVFNTEAFF.

The V call is TRBV3-1 (or the pseudogene TRBV3-2), the J call TRBJ1-2; TRBD1 matches at 7 bases. The CDR3 has 14 amino acids. The J segment lost 4 bases and the V segment lost 1 base, leaving 3 bases of the junction unmatched. The germline V gene has CDR1 LGHDT and CDR2 YNNKEL (reference sequence). The CDR3 here is CASSQATGSYGYTF. CDR3 nucleotide sequence: TGTGCCAGCAGCCAAGCGACAGGGTCCTATGGCTACACCTTC.

This clone has only a few counts. The chain links TRBV2 to TRBJ1-4; possibly TRBD1 for D (6 bases). The CDR3 extends over 13 amino acids. With 8 bases removed from V and 5 bases from J, the gap between germline ends came to 12 bases. The germline gives CDR1 SNHLY, CDR2 FYNNEI. The CDR3: CASATGPNEKLFF. Written as DNA, the CDR3 is TGTGCCAGCGCGACAGGCCCCAATGAAAAACTGTTTTTT. The whole variable domain, filled in from reference TRBV2 and TRBJ1-4, reads EPEVTQTPSHQVTQMGQEVILRCVPISNHLYFYWYRQILGQKVEFLVSFYNNEISEKSEIFDDQFSVERPDGSNFTLKIRSTKLEDSAMYFCASATGPNEKLFFGSGTQLSVL.

The rearrangement links TRBV10-1 to TRBJ1-1, with D possibly matching TRBD1 (5 bases). The CDR3 has 13 amino acids. Germline loops: CDR1 WNHNN, CDR2 SYGVQD (reference sequence). V lost 5 bases to trimming and J lost 4 bases, with 11 bases between them. The CDR3 here is CASSSQGGTEAFF. CDR3 bases: TGCGCCAGCAGTTCCCAGGGCGGCACTGAAGCTTTCTTT.

J is TRBJ2-1 and V is TRBV27; D is uncertain. Germline assignment: CDR1 MNHEY and CDR2 SMNVEV (reference sequence). There are 14 residues in the CDR3. The V and J ends lost 7 bases and 0 bases respectively, with 10 bases between them. The CDR3 region is CASTRRSSYNEQFF. In nucleotides, the CDR3 is TGTGCCAGCACCCGTCGGAGCTCCTACAATGAGCAGTTCTTC.

V usage is TRBV9 and J usage is TRBJ2-1; 12 positions agree with TRBD1. Germline loops: CDR1 SGDLS, CDR2 YYNGEE. The CDR3 runs 16 residues. V shed 4 bases, J shed 10 bases, and the junction held 12 bases outside the gene matches. The CDR3 loop is CASSKKPGQGAGEQFF. The CDR3 coding sequence is TGTGCCAGCAGCAAAAAACCGGGACAGGGGGCTGGAGAGCAGTTCTTC.

V and J are TRBV5-1 and TRBJ2-1; D is possibly TRBD2 (7 bases). The CDR3 spans 15 residues. The V gene's germline CDR1 is SGHRS and CDR2 YFSETQ. Trimming took off 0 bases at V and 9 bases at J, with 16 bases between the two ends. Written as DNA, the CDR3 is TGCGCCAGCAGCTTGGAACTCGGGGGGCTGGGTGAGCAGTTCTTC. It is translated as CASSLELGGLGEQFF.

J is TRBJ1-2 and V is TRBV13; D is unclear. This CDR3 is 14 amino acids long. The germline V gene has CDR1 PRHDT and CDR2 FYEKMQ (reference sequence). V was shortened by 6 bases and J by 0 bases, with 11 bases between the two germline ends. The DNA for the CDR3 is TGTGCCAGCAGGCGTACGTCCTCTAACTATGGCTACACCTTC. Translating it yields CASRRTSSNYGYTF.

The chain recombines TRBV2 with TRBJ2-7; tentative D call: TRBD1 (7 bases). Looked up from germline, CDR1 is SNHLY and CDR2 is FYNNEI. The CDR3 is 13 residues long. V was clipped by 8 bases and J by 4 bases, with 15 bases between them. The CDR3 is CASGGFRGYEQYF. For the CDR3, the DNA is TGTGCCAGCGGAGGGTTCAGGGGGTACGAGCAGTACTTC.

This rearrangement joins TRBV5-1 to TRBJ2-3; TRBD2 matches 11 bases. Germline lookup yields CDR1 SGHRS and CDR2 YFSETQ. CDR3 length: 17 amino acids. The V gene end was trimmed by 6 bases and the J gene end by 4 bases; junction bases not matched to a gene: 13. This chain's CDR3 is CASTPFGIAGGADTQYF. The CDR3, as DNA: TGCGCCAGCACCCCATTCGGGATAGCGGGAGGGGCAGATACGCAGTATTTT.

The chain carries TRBV15 and TRBJ2-2; 9 nucleotides line up with TRBD2. Germline lookup yields CDR1 LNHNV and CDR2 YYDKDF (reference sequence). The V gene end was trimmed by 5 bases and the J gene end by 4 bases; junction bases not matched to a gene: 5. The CDR3 spans 15 residues. The CDR3 here is CATSGTSFSTGELFF. The CDR3 coding sequence is TGTGCCACCAGCGGGACTAGCTTTAGCACCGGGGAGCTGTTTTTT.